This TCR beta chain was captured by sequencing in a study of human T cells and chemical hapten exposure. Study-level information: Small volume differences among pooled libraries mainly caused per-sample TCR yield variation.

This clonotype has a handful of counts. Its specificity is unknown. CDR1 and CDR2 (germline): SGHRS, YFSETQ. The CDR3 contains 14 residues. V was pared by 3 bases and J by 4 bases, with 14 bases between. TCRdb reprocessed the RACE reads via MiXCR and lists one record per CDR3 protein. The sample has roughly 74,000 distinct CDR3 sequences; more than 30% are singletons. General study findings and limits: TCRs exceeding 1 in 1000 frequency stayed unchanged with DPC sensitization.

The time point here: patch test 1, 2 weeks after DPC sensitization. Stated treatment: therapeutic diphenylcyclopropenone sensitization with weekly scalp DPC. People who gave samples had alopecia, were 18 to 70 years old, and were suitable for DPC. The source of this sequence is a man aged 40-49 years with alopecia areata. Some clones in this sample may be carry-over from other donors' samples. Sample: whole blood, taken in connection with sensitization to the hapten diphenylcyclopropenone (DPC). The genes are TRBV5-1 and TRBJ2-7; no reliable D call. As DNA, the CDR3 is TGCGCCAGCAGCTCTGACACGCGAGGATACGAGCAGTACTTC. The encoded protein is CASSSDTRGYEQYF.